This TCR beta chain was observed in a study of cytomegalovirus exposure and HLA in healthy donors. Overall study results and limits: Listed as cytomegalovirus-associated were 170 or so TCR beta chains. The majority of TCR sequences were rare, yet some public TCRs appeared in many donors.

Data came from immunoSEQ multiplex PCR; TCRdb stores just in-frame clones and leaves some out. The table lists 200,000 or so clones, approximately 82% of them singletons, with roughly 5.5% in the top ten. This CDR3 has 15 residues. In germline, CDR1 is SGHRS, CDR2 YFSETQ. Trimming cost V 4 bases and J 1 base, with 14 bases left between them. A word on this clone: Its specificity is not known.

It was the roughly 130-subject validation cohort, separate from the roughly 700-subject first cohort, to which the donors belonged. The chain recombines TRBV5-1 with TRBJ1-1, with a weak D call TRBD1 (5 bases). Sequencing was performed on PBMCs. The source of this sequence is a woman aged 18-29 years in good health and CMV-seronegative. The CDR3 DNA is TGCGCCAGCAGCGGGGGACCTTCCTCGAACACTGAAGCTTTCTTT. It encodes CASSGGPSSNTEAFF.